The next 25 T cell receptor beta chains were all read from a single sample in a study of control samples from healthy donors and cancer patients. The data were produced by immunoSEQ multiplex PCR, yet TCRdb's version contains in-frame clones alone and is incomplete. The repertoire holds 150,000 to 180,000 clones, with over 85% as singletons. The sample consisted of blood. These receptors were taken from a man aged 35-49 years in good health.

The chain employs TRBV7-9 and TRBJ1-2; D remains unclear. The germline V and J ends were trimmed by 5 bases and 4 bases, with 14 bases remaining between them. This CDR3 spans 14 amino acids. Germline CDR1 is SEHNR and CDR2 is FQNEAQ (reference sequence). The CDR3 loop reads CASSIFGQTYGYTF. CDR3 bases: TGTGCCAGCAGCATTTTTGGGCAGACCTATGGCTACACCTTC.

CDR3 amino acids: CASSRIDRDLNQPQHF. The CDR3 nucleotides are TGTGCCAGCAGCAGAATCGACAGGGACCTCAATCAGCCCCAGCATTTT. V is TRBV2 and J is TRBJ1-5, with 7 bases matching TRBD1. The ends lost 6 bases at V and 3 bases at J; junction bases unmatched: 11. Germline CDR1 is SNHLY and CDR2 is FYNNEI. This CDR3 region has 16 residues. Filled out from reference TRBV2 and TRBJ1-5, the complete variable domain reads EPEVTQTPSHQVTQMGQEVILRCVPISNHLYFYWYRQILGQKVEFLVSFYNNEISEKSEIFDDQFSVERPDGSNFTLKIRSTKLEDSAMYFCASSRIDRDLNQPQHFGDGTRLSIL.

The genes are TRBV5-1 and TRBJ2-1; tentatively, D is TRBD2 (5 bases). The CDR3 is made up of 15 amino acids. V dropped 7 bases and J dropped 1 base, with 15 bases sitting between them. Germline CDR1 is SGHRS and CDR2 is YFSETQ. For the CDR3, the DNA is TGCGCCAGCTACCGGGGAATGGAGTCCTACAATGAGCAGTTCTTC. It is translated as CASYRGMESYNEQFF.

The chain is built from TRBV27 and TRBJ2-3, with D tentatively TRBD1 (5 bases). V gave up 7 bases and J gave up 8 bases, with 10 bases separating them. Germline CDR1 reads MNHEY; CDR2 reads SMNVEV (reference sequence). This CDR3 spans 11 amino acids. This CDR3 is CASTLGVTQYF. DNA of the CDR3: TGTGCCAGCACCCTAGGGGTTACGCAGTATTTT.

This clone was seen a single time. The rearrangement joins TRBV5-1 to TRBJ1-2; 7 bases align to TRBD1. V shed 9 bases, J shed 7 bases, and the junction held 12 bases outside the gene matches. The CDR3 is made up of 13 amino acids. Germline V CDR1 and CDR2: SGHRS, YFSETQ. CDR3 residues: CATARDSLGGYTF. The DNA of the CDR3 is TGCGCCACTGCCCGGGACAGCTTGGGTGGCTACACCTTC.

CDR3 amino acids: CASSLAGLNSDGYTF. The CDR3, as DNA: TGCGCCAGCAGCTTGGCCGGGCTTAACTCGGATGGCTACACCTTC. The chain carries TRBV5-1 and TRBJ1-2, with D unresolved. Germline V gene data show CDR1 as SGHRS and CDR2 as YFSETQ. The CDR3 sequence is 15 residues long. Deletions cut 0 bases from V and 6 bases from J, with 15 bases between. The full variable domain, its missing parts supplied by reference TRBV5-1 and TRBJ1-2, is KAGVTQTPRYLIKTRGQQVTLSCSPISGHRSVSWYQQTPGQGLQFLFEYFSETQRNKGNFPGRFSGRQFSNSRSEMNVSTLELGDSALYLCASSLAGLNSDGYTFGSGTRLTVV.

The chain uses TRBV29-1 and TRBJ2-5; 10 bases are a match to TRBD1. The CDR3 length is 14 residues. From germline, CDR1 is SQVTM and CDR2 ANQGSEA. The junction had 6 bases not matched to a gene; V was cut back by 4 bases and J by 4 bases. The DNA for the CDR3 is TGCAGCGTTGCGGAGACAGGGGGCACAGAGACCCAGTACTTC. Its protein is CSVAETGGTETQYF.

The V and J genes are TRBV3-1 (or the pseudogene TRBV3-2) and TRBJ2-1, with TRBD1 identical over 8 bases. The CDR3 has 17 amino acids. The V gene's germline CDR1 is LGHDT and CDR2 YNNKEL (reference sequence). With V trimmed by 7 bases and J by 8 bases, 19 bases remained unmatched. CDR3 coding DNA: TGTGCCAGCATCCCCCCTGTTTCGCTGACAGGGGACGATGAGCAGTTCTTC. Its protein is CASIPPVSLTGDDEQFF.

The genes are TRBV28 and TRBJ1-2; D unclear. Trimming cost V 5 bases and J 4 bases, with 11 bases left between them. This CDR3 is built from 13 residues. The germline gives CDR1 MDHEN, CDR2 SYDVKM. The CDR3 DNA reads as TGTGCCAGCAGTCGGACCTCTGGCTATGGCTACACCTTC. Translated, it gives CASSRTSGYGYTF.

The rearrangement links TRBV19 to TRBJ2-1; a possible D gene is TRBD1 (6 bases). The germline CDR1 and CDR2 sequences are LNHDA and SQIVND (reference sequence). Deletions cut 7 bases from V and 3 bases from J, with 10 bases between. CDR3 length: 13 amino acids. As DNA, the CDR3 is TGTGCCAGTATGGAACAGGGCTACAATGAGCAGTTCTTC. Protein: CASMEQGYNEQFF.

This chain links TRBV2 with TRBJ2-7; D may correspond to TRBD1 or TRBD2 (5 bases each). Trimming took 2 bases from V and 0 from J, leaving 11 bases between them. This CDR3 region has 15 residues. Germline lookup yields CDR1 SNHLY and CDR2 FYNNEI. DNA of the CDR3: TGTGCCAGCAGTGAATGGGGGACCAGCTCCTACGAGCAGTACTTC. Translation: CASSEWGTSSYEQYF.

This clone has more than one count but fewer than ten. The rearrangement links TRBV7-7 to TRBJ2-5, with D perhaps TRBD1 (6 bases). Deletions cut 1 base from V and 5 bases from J, with 11 bases between. Germline CDR1 reads SSHAT; CDR2 reads FNYEAQ (reference sequence). This CDR3 region has 14 residues. In DNA, the CDR3 is TGTGCCAGCAGCTTAGTGGGGGCAGGGGAGACCCAGTACTTC. It specifies CASSLVGAGETQYF.

The rearrangement links TRBV30 to TRBJ1-3; maybe TRBD1 (5 bases). Per the germline V gene, CDR1 is GTSNPN and CDR2 is SVGIG (reference sequence). The V and J ends lost 4 bases and 4 bases respectively, with 17 bases between them. This CDR3 spans 15 amino acids. The CDR3: CAWTLGLLGGNTIYF. CDR3 DNA sequence: TGTGCCTGGACCTTGGGGCTACTCGGAGGAAACACCATATATTTT.

In its sample, this clone was seen a few times. The chain carries TRBV25-1 and TRBJ1-4, with TRBD1 matching over 9 bases. The CDR3 is 17 amino acids. Germline V gene data show CDR1 as MGHDK and CDR2 as SYGVNS. The V gene end was trimmed by 1 base and the J gene end by 6 bases; junction bases not matched to a gene: 9. The CDR3, as DNA: TGTGCCAGCAGTGAATTGGGGGGGGACAGGGAAGATGAAAAACTGTTTTTT. It yields the protein CASSELGGDREDEKLFF.

The chain's CDR3 is CASSITGTYTEAFF. In nucleotides, the CDR3 is TGTGCCAGCTCAATCACAGGGACGTACACTGAAGCTTTCTTT. The chain combines TRBV18 with TRBJ1-1, with TRBD1 as a possible D gene (6 bases). The CDR3 is 14 residues long. V lost 5 bases, J lost 3 bases, and 13 bases lay in between. Germline V lookup: CDR1 KGHSH, CDR2 LQKENI.

The V and J genes are TRBV25-1 and TRBJ1-4; possible D gene TRBD1, 6 bases. V dropped 4 bases and J dropped 4 bases, with 7 bases sitting between them. This CDR3 comprises 13 residues. The germline V gene has CDR1 MGHDK and CDR2 SYGVNS. CDR3 sequence: CASSARGNEKLFF. CDR3 nucleotides: TGTGCCAGCAGTGCCAGGGGTAATGAAAAACTGTTTTTT.

V gene TRBV7-2 combines with J gene TRBJ1-4, with D possibly TRBD1 on 6 matching bases. Germline V gene data show CDR1 as SGHTA and CDR2 as FQGNSA. The CDR3 is made up of 15 amino acids. The V and J ends lost 5 bases and 7 bases respectively, with 17 bases between them. CDR3: CASSPRVGASEKLFF. The CDR3, as DNA: TGTGCCAGCAGCCCGCGAGTGGGGGCAAGTGAAAAACTGTTTTTT. The variable domain in full, with the rest retrieved from reference TRBV7-2 and TRBJ1-4, is GAGVSQSPSNKVTEKGKDVELRCDPISGHTALYWYRQSLGQGLEFLIYFQGNSAPDKSGLPSDRFSAERTGGSVSTLTIQRTQQEDSAVYLCASSPRVGASEKLFFGSGTQLSVL.

CDR3 DNA sequence: TGTGCCAGTAGTACACAGGGATATAGCAATCAGCCCCAGCATTTT. Encoded protein: CASSTQGYSNQPQHF. V is TRBV19 and J is TRBJ1-5; D perhaps matches TRBD1 (6 bases). The V end lost 4 bases, the J end lost 0 bases, and 10 bases lay between the germline ends. CDR1 and CDR2 from the germline V gene are LNHDA and SQIVND (reference sequence). This CDR3 region has 15 residues. Looking up the rest from reference TRBV19 and TRBJ1-5 gives the full variable domain: DGGITQSPKYLFRKEGQNVTLSCEQNLNHDAMYWYRQDPGQGLRLIYYSQIVNDFQKGDIAEGYSVSREKKESFPLTVTSAQKNPTAFYLCASSTQGYSNQPQHFGDGTRLSIL.

The J gene is TRBJ1-2, the V gene TRBV5-1; D gene unclear. Trimming removed 5 bases from V and 0 bases from J, with 11 bases in between. The germline CDR1 and CDR2 sequences are SGHRS and YFSETQ. The CDR3 covers 14 residues. CDR3: CASRRADTNYGYTF. CDR3 in DNA: TGCGCCAGCAGGAGGGCAGACACTAACTATGGCTACACCTTC. Variable domain in full (rest from reference TRBV5-1 and TRBJ1-2): KAGVTQTPRYLIKTRGQQVTLSCSPISGHRSVSWYQQTPGQGLQFLFEYFSETQRNKGNFPGRFSGRQFSNSRSEMNVSTLELGDSALYLCASRRADTNYGYTFGSGTRLTVV.

The chain joins TRBV2 to TRBJ1-1, with 9 bases lining up with TRBD1. The CDR3 extends over 14 amino acids. Unmatched junction bases numbered 2, after V lost 5 bases and J lost 1 base. Germline loops: CDR1 SNHLY, CDR2 FYNNEI. The CDR3 here is CASSLGQGNTEAFF. CDR3 bases: TGTGCCAGCAGTTTGGGACAGGGGAACACTGAAGCTTTCTTT.

The chain is built from TRBV28 and TRBJ1-1, with D possibly matching TRBD1 (6 bases). Germline CDR1 MDHEN, CDR2 SYDVKM. The CDR3 extends over 13 amino acids. V was trimmed by 2 bases and J by 10 bases, leaving 14 bases between them. This CDR3 reads CASSLQGSKAAFF. CDR3 DNA sequence: TGTGCCAGCAGTTTACAGGGGAGCAAAGCAGCTTTCTTT.

The V gene is TRBV12-2, the J gene TRBJ1-1; the DNA was not compared with TRBD1, the D call given in the table. TRBV12-2 is a listed pseudogene. The CDR3 runs 15 residues. In DNA form, the CDR3 reads TGTGCAAGTCGCGTACTCCAGGGGCCCAACACTGAAGCTTTCTTT. Amino acids: CASRVLQGPNTEAFF.

The rearrangement joins TRBV5-1 to TRBJ1-3; D not resolved. Trimming left V 4 bases short and J 4 bases short, with 9 bases between. Germline V gene sequence: CDR1 SGHRS, CDR2 YFSETQ. The CDR3 extends over 13 amino acids. In DNA, the CDR3 is TGCGCCAGCAGCCCGCTCGAGGGAAACACCATATATTTT. Protein: CASSPLEGNTIYF.

This rearrangement joins TRBV6-5 to TRBJ1-1; 9 bases agree with TRBD1. CDR3 length equals 13 residues. The V segment lost 8 bases and the J segment 8 bases; nucleotides outside the gene matches: 9. The germline gives CDR1 MNHEY, CDR2 SVGAGI. The CDR3 here is CASSWTGVYEAFF. The DNA of the CDR3 is TGTGCCAGCTCCTGGACAGGGGTTTACGAAGCTTTCTTT.

The chain combines TRBV7-8 with TRBJ1-1; D gene ambiguous. CDR3 size: 13 residues. V lost 5 bases and J 0 bases, leaving 7 bases between the germline ends. In germline, CDR1 is SGHVS, CDR2 FQNEAQ. Here the CDR3 DNA reads TGTGCCAGCAGCCCCACAGTGAACACTGAAGCTTTCTTT. Translated: CASSPTVNTEAFF.